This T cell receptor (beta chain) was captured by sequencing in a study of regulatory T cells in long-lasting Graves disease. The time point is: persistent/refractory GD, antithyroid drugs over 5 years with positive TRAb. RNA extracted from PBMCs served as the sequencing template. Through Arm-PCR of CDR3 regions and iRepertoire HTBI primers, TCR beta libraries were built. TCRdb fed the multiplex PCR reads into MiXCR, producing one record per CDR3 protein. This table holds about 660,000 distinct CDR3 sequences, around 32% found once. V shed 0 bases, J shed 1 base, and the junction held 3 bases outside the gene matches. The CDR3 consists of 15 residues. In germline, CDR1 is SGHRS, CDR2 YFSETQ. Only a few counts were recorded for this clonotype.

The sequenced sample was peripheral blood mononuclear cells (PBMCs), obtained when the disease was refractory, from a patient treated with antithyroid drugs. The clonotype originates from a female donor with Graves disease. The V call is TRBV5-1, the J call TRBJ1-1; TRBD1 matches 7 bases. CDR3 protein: CASSLEGARNTEAFF. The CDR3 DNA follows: TGCGCCAGCAGCTTGGAGGGGGCCCGGAACACTGAAGCTTTCTTT. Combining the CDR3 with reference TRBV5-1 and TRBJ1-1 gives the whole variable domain KAGVTQTPRYLIKTRGQQVTLSCSPISGHRSVSWYQQTPGQGLQFLFEYFSETQRNKGNFPGRFSGRQFSNSRSEMNVSTLELGDSALYLCASSLEGARNTEAFFGQGTRLTVV.